This is a list of T cell receptor beta chains from one sample in a study of tumor-infiltrating lymphocytes in primary liver carcinoma. TCRdb reprocessed the multiplex PCR reads via MiXCR and lists one record per CDR3 protein. This sample has about 32,000 distinct CDR3 sequences, with roughly 74% found just once. The sample comprised liver tumor tissue from sampling region 4. These receptors were taken from a man aged 40-49 years with primary liver carcinoma and hepatitis B virus infection. Each CDR3 is given with its conserved first and last residue. A D gene is named only where the DNA matches it firmly.

D	V	J	CDR3
.	TRBV4-3	TRBJ2-1	CASSQGTDFDEQFF
TRBD2	TRBV28	TRBJ2-3	CASVGGAGGSTDMQYF
.	TRBV4-1	TRBJ2-7	CASSQSDQTYEQYF
.	TRBV21-1	TRBJ2-7	CVSSPPNLSGTGSYEPYF
.	TRBV5-1	TRBJ2-3	CASNLNGRASTDTQYF
.	TRBV7-9	TRBJ2-7	CASSLADSYKQYF
TRBD1	TRBV29-1	TRBJ2-5	CSGQGAKVETQYF
.	TRBV5-4	TRBJ2-5	CASSLGGVEETQYF
.	TRBV29-1	TRBJ1-1	CSAQSQNNTEAFF
TRBD1	TRBV7-9	TRBJ2-3	CASNFGQGPTDTHYF
.	TRBV11-2	TRBJ2-1	CASSFGGGGRFNEQFF